This T cell receptor beta chain stems from a study of response to subunit inactivated influenza vaccine. TCRdb itself ran the RT-PCR reads through MiXCR, one entry per CDR3 protein. The sample consists of 500,000 to 700,000 distinct CDR3 sequences, 20% to 25% of them appearing once. The CDR3 extends over 13 amino acids. V gave up 0 bases and J gave up 6 bases, with 12 bases separating them. Germline V CDR1 and CDR2: DFQATT, SNEGSKA (reference sequence). These data are also associated with another study on T cells expressing NK-cell markers. As that study records: Production of TCR beta cDNA relied on 5'RACE template switching with UMIs. Investigators obtained TCR beta repertoires from sorted CD3+CD56+NKG2C+, CD3+CD56+NKG2C- and CD3+CD56-NKG2C+ T cells. Among eight sequenced donors, seven carried HCMV seropositivity while one was seronegative. Among CD8+ T cells from about six donors, dominant NKG2C+ clonotypes accounted for about 1.0-7.0%. These clonotypes, the leaders elsewhere, also led the CD3+CD56-NKG2C+ fraction in several donors.

This chain joins TRBV20-1 and TRBJ2-7; D not certain. The TCR originated in a man in his fifties who received an inactivated influenza vaccine. The sequencing used CD4+ T cells sorted from PBMCs, collected roughly 12 days after vaccination. CDR3 DNA: TGCAGTGCTAGAGATGATGCAGTCGGCGAGCAGTACTTC. This gives the protein CSARDDAVGEQYF.